The clone carrying this T cell receptor beta chain came up many times. Antigen specificity is unknown. Time point noted: newly diagnosed GD, antithyroid drugs for less than 3 months. The authors made the TCR library using RNA they extracted from PBMCs. Xi'an, China, was home to the endocrinology department that provided patients. This specimen comes from a study of regulatory T cells in long-lasting Graves disease. About the research overall: Antithyroid drug exposure in newly diagnosed Graves' patients had lasted under 3 months.

According to the study, TCR beta libraries were built with iRepertoire HTBI primers and CDR3-region Arm-PCR. MiXCR was run by TCRdb on the multiplex PCR reads, yielding one entry per CDR3 protein. The sample carries around 250,000 distinct CDR3 sequences, 15% to 20% recorded once. Study observations and caveats: Few sampled subjects may have lowered accuracy. The analysis examined peripheral blood only and excluded thyroid tissue.

The germline CDR1 and CDR2 sequences are SGHVS and FQNEAQ. The V gene end was trimmed by 1 base and the J gene end by 4 bases; junction bases not matched to a gene: 2. CDR3 length equals 14 residues. The input for sequencing was peripheral blood mononuclear cells (PBMCs), taken at new diagnosis, from a patient treated with antithyroid drugs. The chain joins TRBV7-8 to TRBJ2-5, with 8 bases lining up with TRBD2. This receptor was obtained from a female donor with Graves disease. The CDR3 region is CASSLVLAGETQYF. In nucleotides, the CDR3 is TGTGCCAGCAGCTTAGTCCTAGCGGGAGAGACCCAGTACTTC.